The 30 T cell receptor beta chains listed next were all sequenced from one sample in a study of blood T cell repertoires in COVID-19. This table comes from immunoSEQ multiplex PCR, and its TCRdb copy is limited to in-frame clones, with some not included. There are 200,000 to 250,000 clones in the sample; around 80% occur only once, and around 5.1% lies in the top ten. Sequences were obtained from peripheral blood. The receptors were gathered from a woman between 65 and 79 years old with acute or convalescent COVID-19.

The V gene is TRBV27, the J gene TRBJ1-5; D possibly corresponds to TRBD1 (6 bases). This CDR3 is built from 15 residues. V dropped 3 bases and J dropped 6 bases, with 15 bases sitting between them. CDR1 and CDR2 from the germline V gene are MNHEY and SMNVEV (reference sequence). CDR3 residues: CASSLFRGFPQPQHF. Here the CDR3 DNA reads TGTGCCAGCAGTTTGTTTAGGGGGTTCCCTCAGCCCCAGCATTTT.

The chain is built from TRBV2 and TRBJ1-6, with no clear D. Trimming stripped 5 bases from V and 5 bases from J, with 13 bases between. The CDR3 extends over 15 amino acids. Germline V gives CDR1 SNHLY, CDR2 FYNNEI. The CDR3 loop is CASSTEGGNNSPLHF. In DNA form, the CDR3 reads TGTGCCAGCAGTACGGAGGGTGGAAATAATTCACCCCTCCACTTT.

In DNA form, the CDR3 reads TGTGCCAGCAGCCAAGGGGTTCTAGCGTATAGCACAGATACGCAGTATTTT. Its protein is CASSQGVLAYSTDTQYF. The chain carries TRBV3-1 (or the pseudogene TRBV3-2) and TRBJ2-3; TRBD2 might be the D (6 bases). CDR1 LGHDT and CDR2 YNNKEL come from the germline V gene (reference sequence). This CDR3 has 17 residues. V was clipped by 1 base and J by 0 bases, with 14 bases between them.

The V gene is TRBV29-1, the J gene TRBJ2-3; no clear D. CDR3 length equals 13 residues. CDR1 is SQVTM and CDR2 is ANQGSEA in the germline V gene. V lost 3 bases and J lost 0, with 7 bases in between. CDR3 sequence: CSVEGTSTDTQYF. For the CDR3, the DNA is TGCAGCGTTGAGGGCACTAGCACAGATACGCAGTATTTT.

This clone was counted once. J is TRBJ1-2 and V is TRBV5-1; D unclear. Germline V lookup: CDR1 SGHRS, CDR2 YFSETQ. The V end lost 5 bases, the J end lost 8 bases, and 13 bases lay between the germline ends. The CDR3 runs 12 residues. The CDR3 coding sequence is TGCGCCAGCAGTAGTAATGAGTGGGGCTACACCTTC. Translating it yields CASSSNEWGYTF.

V usage is TRBV7-9 and J usage is TRBJ1-2, with a tentative D call TRBD1 (5 bases). This CDR3 has 14 residues. V lost 6 bases and J 1 base, leaving 12 bases between the germline ends. The germline gives CDR1 SEHNR, CDR2 FQNEAQ (reference sequence). CDR3 loop: CASSSDRVNYGYTF. DNA of the CDR3: TGTGCCAGCAGTTCCGACAGAGTTAACTATGGCTACACCTTC.

The V call is TRBV20-1, the J call TRBJ2-7; 14 bases match TRBD2. With 3 bases clipped from V and 2 bases from J, the junction kept 15 bases outside the gene matches. Germline V lookup: CDR1 DFQATT, CDR2 SNEGSKA (reference sequence). CDR3 size: 19 residues. For the CDR3, the DNA is TGCAGTGCTAGTGTAATCCCGGGACTAGCGGGAGCCCAGCCCTACGAGCAGTACTTC. As protein: CSASVIPGLAGAQPYEQYF.

The CDR3 sequence: CASSLGGSGANVLTF. The CDR3 coding sequence is TGTGCCAGCAGCTTAGGGGGCTCTGGGGCCAACGTCCTGACTTTC. This rearrangement joins TRBV2 to TRBJ2-6; TRBD1 might be the D (6 bases). Between the trimmed V and J ends, which lost 6 bases and 0 bases, there was a span of 9 bases. There are 15 residues in the CDR3. Germline CDR1 is SNHLY and CDR2 is FYNNEI.

The chain joins TRBV4-1 to TRBJ1-1; 7 bases match TRBD1. The ends lost 0 bases at V and 2 bases at J; junction bases unmatched: 3. Germline lookup yields CDR1 MGHRA and CDR2 YSYEKL. The CDR3 sequence is 15 residues long. CDR3 loop: CASSQDWDRNTEAFF. CDR3 bases: TGCGCCAGCAGCCAAGATTGGGACAGAAACACTGAAGCTTTCTTT.

The chain couples TRBV18 to TRBJ2-1; 10 nucleotides align to TRBD2. V was clipped by 3 bases and J by 2 bases; unmatched bases: 4. This CDR3 has 16 residues. In germline, CDR1 is KGHSH, CDR2 LQKENI. The CDR3: CASSPPGLATYNEQFF. The DNA of the CDR3 is TGTGCCAGCTCACCCCCGGGACTAGCGACCTACAATGAGCAGTTCTTC. The full variable domain, completed using reference TRBV18 and TRBJ2-1, is NAGVMQNPRHLVRRRGQEARLRCSPMKGHSHVYWYRQLPEEGLKFMVYLQKENIIDESGMPKERFSAEFPKEGPSILRIQQVVRGDSAAYFCASSPPGLATYNEQFFGPGTRLTVL.

In its sample, this clone was seen a few times. The rearrangement uses TRBV10-1 and TRBJ2-1; 10 bases are a match to TRBD2. Germline CDR1 is WNHNN and CDR2 is SYGVQD (reference sequence). V dropped 6 bases and J dropped 8; count of bases not matched to a gene: 7. The CDR3 is 14 amino acids. The CDR3: CASRGLARGDEQFF. In DNA form, the CDR3 reads TGCGCCAGCAGGGGACTAGCGAGGGGTGATGAGCAGTTCTTC.

The chain recombines TRBV7-8 with TRBJ2-1; 9 nucleotides line up with TRBD2. The CDR3 loop spans 15 amino acids. The germline V gene has CDR1 SGHVS and CDR2 FQNEAQ. J was trimmed by 8 bases and V by 2 bases; bases with no gene match: 7. In nucleotides, the CDR3 is TGTGCCAGCAGCTTACTTAGCGGGAGTGGTGATGAGCAGTTCTTC. Translating gives CASSLLSGSGDEQFF. Full variable domain (remainder filled in from reference TRBV7-8 and TRBJ2-1): GAGVSQSPRYKVAKRGQDVALRCDPISGHVSLFWYQQALGQGPEFLTYFQNEAQLDKSGLPSDRFFAERPEGSVSTLKIQRTQQEDSAVYLCASSLLSGSGDEQFFGPGTRLTVL.

The chain couples TRBV3-1 (or the pseudogene TRBV3-2) to TRBJ2-7; 8 bases fit TRBD1. The CDR3 spans 13 residues. V shed 7 bases, J shed 2 bases, and the junction held 4 bases outside the gene matches. Germline CDR1 and CDR2: LGHDT and YNNKEL (reference sequence). CDR3 region: CASTDRGTYEQYF. The CDR3 DNA follows: TGTGCCAGCACCGACAGGGGAACCTACGAGCAGTACTTC.

The V gene is TRBV20-1, the J gene TRBJ2-5; D not certain. CDR1 is DFQATT, CDR2 SNEGSKA, per germline (reference sequence). Trimming removed 6 bases from V and 1 base from J, with 6 bases in between. The CDR3 consists of 11 residues. The CDR3 region has the DNA TGCAGTGCCAGACTCCAAGAGACCCAGTACTTC. It yields the protein CSARLQETQYF.

DNA for the CDR3: TGTGCCACCAGCAGGGGACAGCCCTACAATGAGCAGTTCTTC. Translation: CATSRGQPYNEQFF. The chain employs TRBV15 and TRBJ2-1; TRBD1 matches 7 bases. This CDR3 spans 14 amino acids. Per germline, CDR1 LNHNV and CDR2 YYDKDF (reference sequence). Germline trimming cut 3 bases from V and 2 bases from J; bases unmatched to any gene: 1.

The chain employs TRBV5-1 and TRBJ1-2; 7 nucleotides line up with TRBD1. Germline trimming cut 8 bases from V and 0 bases from J; bases unmatched to any gene: 4. The germline V gene has CDR1 SGHRS and CDR2 YFSETQ. The CDR3 totals 13 residues. The CDR3 sequence: CASSTGANYGYTF. The DNA for the CDR3 is TGCGCCAGTTCAACAGGGGCTAACTATGGCTACACCTTC.

The chain carries TRBV9 and TRBJ1-5; D remains unclear. Trimming shortened V by 4 bases and J by 2 bases, and 13 bases separated the two germline ends. Per the germline V gene, CDR1 is SGDLS and CDR2 is YYNGEE. The CDR3 consists of 15 residues. In DNA form, the CDR3 reads TGTGCCAGCAGCCCCGGGAGCACGGGCAATCAGCCCCAGCATTTT. It encodes CASSPGSTGNQPQHF.

The rearrangement links TRBV7-9 to TRBJ2-5; D unclear. V lost 1 base, J lost 6 bases, and 15 bases lay in between. The CDR3 is made up of 15 amino acids. Germline V CDR1 and CDR2: SEHNR, FQNEAQ (reference sequence). The CDR3 DNA reads as TGTGCCAGCAGCTTAGTCCAGTCCTCTTGGCAGACCCAGTACTTC. Its protein product is CASSLVQSSWQTQYF.

The chain links TRBV7-8 to TRBJ2-7; TRBD1 matches at 9 bases. This CDR3 contains 17 residues. Looked up from germline, CDR1 is SGHVS and CDR2 is FQNEAQ. V trimming: 3 bases; J trimming: 2 bases; junction bases outside the gene matches: 11. The CDR3 here is CASSFFPGQGETYEQYF. The CDR3 coding sequence is TGTGCCAGCAGCTTTTTCCCGGGACAGGGAGAGACCTACGAGCAGTACTTC.

The chain joins TRBV28 to TRBJ2-6, with D possibly being TRBD1 (6 bases). Germline V lookup: CDR1 MDHEN, CDR2 SYDVKM. The CDR3 totals 19 residues. V was clipped by 7 bases and J by 0 bases, with 22 bases between them. CDR3 bases: TGTGCCAGCATCCGAGGGGCAGGGGCCCTTTCCTCTGGGGCCAACGTCCTGACTTTC. Its protein product is CASIRGAGALSSGANVLTF.

Remarks on this clone: Other DNA sequences from this sample encode an identical CDR3 as well. The chain combines TRBV11-1 with TRBJ1-6, with TRBD1 matching 8 bases. The V gene's germline CDR1 is SGHAT and CDR2 FQDESV (reference sequence). V shed 5 bases, J shed 5 bases, and the junction held 2 bases outside the gene matches. This CDR3 is 14 amino acids long. The CDR3 is CASSRTGNNSPLHF. For the CDR3, the DNA is TGTGCCAGCAGCCGGACAGGGAATAATTCACCCCTCCACTTT.

In the case of this clone: Other DNA sequences in the sample encode the same CDR3. The J gene is TRBJ2-1, the V gene TRBV30; no clear D. V lost 1 base, J lost 0 bases, and 4 bases lay in between. Germline V gene lookup returns CDR1 GTSNPN and CDR2 SVGIG (reference sequence). CDR3 length equals 13 residues. The DNA for the CDR3 is TGTGCCTGGAGTGCGAGCTCCTACAATGAGCAGTTCTTC. Encoded protein: CAWSASSYNEQFF.

The chain links TRBV19 to TRBJ2-2; 10 bases fit TRBD2. The CDR3 runs 16 residues. Trimming at V came to 5 bases and at J to 5 bases, leaving 8 bases not matched to a gene. Germline V gene data show CDR1 as LNHDA and CDR2 as SQIVND (reference sequence). CDR3 sequence (DNA): TGTGCCAGTAGTCGGGGTAGCGGGGGGAGGACCGGGGAGCTGTTTTTT. Protein sequence: CASSRGSGGRTGELFF.

The chain joins TRBV5-1 to TRBJ2-1; weak D call: TRBD2 (6 bases). The CDR3 runs to 16 residues. Germline values: CDR1 SGHRS, CDR2 YFSETQ. Trimming pared 0 bases from V and 0 bases from J, leaving 10 bases between. DNA for the CDR3: TGCGCCAGCAGCTTGGCCCCGGGAGACTCCTACAATGAGCAGTTCTTC. It is translated as CASSLAPGDSYNEQFF.

This chain links TRBV12-3 or TRBV12-4 with TRBJ2-7; maybe TRBD1 (5 bases). This CDR3 has 13 residues. V lost 5 bases to trimming and J lost 0 bases, with 8 bases between them. The CDR3 region has the DNA TGTGCCAGCAGTCCGACAGTCTCCTACGAGCAGTACTTC. Its protein product is CASSPTVSYEQYF.

The chain has TRBV28 and TRBJ2-4, with 7 bases that match TRBD1. V was pared by 5 bases and J by 6 bases, with 1 base of the junction left unmatched. From germline, CDR1 is MDHEN and CDR2 SYDVKM. The CDR3 is 12 amino acids. The CDR3 protein is CASSTGANIQYF. The CDR3 bases are TGTGCCAGCAGTACAGGGGCAAACATTCAGTACTTC. The full variable domain, completed using reference TRBV28 and TRBJ2-4, is DVKVTQSSRYLVKRTGEKVFLECVQDMDHENMFWYRQDPGLGLRLIYFSYDVKMKEKGDIPEGYSVSREKKERFSLILESASTNQTSMYLCASSTGANIQYFGAGTRLSVL.

The chain links TRBV6-6 to TRBJ2-5; D is perhaps TRBD1 (6 bases). Germline V gene lookup returns CDR1 MNHNY and CDR2 SVGAGI (reference sequence). The CDR3 contains 16 residues. The V gene lost 7 bases and the J gene lost 4 bases, with 22 bases spanning the gap. The CDR3 DNA reads as TGTGCCAGCAACCCGCTGGGCGGCAGGGGAGTAGAGACCCAGTACTTC. This gives the protein CASNPLGGRGVETQYF.

This clone showed up just a few times. The chain uses TRBV13 and TRBJ1-6, with 7 bases aligning to TRBD1. CDR1 is PRHDT and CDR2 is FYEKMQ in the germline V gene (reference sequence). The CDR3 sequence is 16 residues long. V lost 7 bases and J lost 7; bases outside the gene matches: 13. The CDR3 DNA sequence: TGTGCCAGCACCCGACAGGGAAGGTCGGGCAATTCACCCCTCCACTTT. Translated: CASTRQGRSGNSPLHF.

V and J are TRBV30 and TRBJ2-5; TRBD2 might be the D (6 bases). The V end lost 4 bases, the J end lost 4 bases, and 13 bases lay between the germline ends. Germline CDR1 and CDR2: GTSNPN and SVGIG (reference sequence). The CDR3 totals 13 residues. As DNA, the CDR3 is TGTGCCTGGATCCGGCGGGGAGGAGAGACCCAGTACTTC. Residues: CAWIRRGGETQYF.

The chain is built from TRBV27 and TRBJ2-7; a weak D match, TRBD2 (5 bases). Germline CDR1 reads MNHEY; CDR2 reads SMNVEV (reference sequence). This CDR3 contains 13 residues. V dropped 6 bases and J dropped 7 bases, with 16 bases sitting between them. The CDR3 here is CASRKTGSGEQYF. CDR3 nucleotide sequence: TGTGCCAGCAGGAAAACGGGGTCTGGGGAGCAGTACTTC.